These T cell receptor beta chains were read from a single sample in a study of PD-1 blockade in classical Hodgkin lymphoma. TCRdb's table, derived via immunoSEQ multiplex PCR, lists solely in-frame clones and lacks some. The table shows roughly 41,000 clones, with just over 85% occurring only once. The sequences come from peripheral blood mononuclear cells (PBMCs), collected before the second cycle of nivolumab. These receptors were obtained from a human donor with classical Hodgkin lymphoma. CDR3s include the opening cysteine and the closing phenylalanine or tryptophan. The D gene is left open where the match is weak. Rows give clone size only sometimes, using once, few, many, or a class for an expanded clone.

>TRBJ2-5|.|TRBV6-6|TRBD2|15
CASSYRLAGLETQYF
TGTGCCAGCAGTTACCGACTAGCGGGACTAGAGACCCAGTACTTC
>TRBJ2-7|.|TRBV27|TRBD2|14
CASRLAGGPYEQYF
TGTGCCAGCAGGCTAGCGGGAGGCCCCTACGAGCAGTACTTC
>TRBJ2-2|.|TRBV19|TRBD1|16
CASGDRGAKYTGELFF
TGTGCCAGTGGGGACAGGGGCGCAAAGTACACCGGGGAGCTGTTTTTT
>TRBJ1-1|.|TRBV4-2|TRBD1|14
CASSQDQGGTEAFF
TGTGCCAGCAGCCAAGATCAGGGGGGCACTGAAGCTTTCTTT
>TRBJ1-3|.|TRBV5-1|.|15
CASSLAQGSGNTIYF
TGCGCCAGCAGCTTGGCTCAGGGGTCTGGAAACACCATATATTTT
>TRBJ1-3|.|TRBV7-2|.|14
CASSSRALGDTIYF
TGTGCCAGCAGCTCCCGTGCCCTGGGGGACACCATATATTTT
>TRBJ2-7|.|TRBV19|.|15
CASSTRRAGPYEQYF
TGTGCCAGTAGTACGAGGAGGGCAGGACCCTACGAGCAGTACTTC
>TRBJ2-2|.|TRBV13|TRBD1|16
CASSLERQGAGGELFF
TGTGCCAGCAGCTTAGAGAGACAGGGGGCTGGCGGGGAGCTGTTTTTT
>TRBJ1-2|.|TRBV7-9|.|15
CASRNGAEGSYGYTF
TGTGCCAGCAGAAACGGGGCCGAGGGGAGCTATGGCTACACCTTC
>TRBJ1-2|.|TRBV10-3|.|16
CAISDTTGVLNYGYTF
TGTGCCATCAGTGATACGACAGGCGTACTGAACTATGGCTACACCTTC
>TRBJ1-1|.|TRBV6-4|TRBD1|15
CASSAGQGLNTEAFF
TGTGCCAGCAGTGCGGGACAGGGATTGAACACTGAAGCTTTCTTT
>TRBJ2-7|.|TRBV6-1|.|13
CASRLTASYEQYF
TGTGCCAGCAGACTGACAGCATCCTACGAGCAGTACTTC
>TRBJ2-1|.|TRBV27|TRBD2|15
CASSLPSSGRDEQFF
TGTGCCAGCAGTTTACCGTCTAGCGGGAGGGATGAGCAGTTCTTC
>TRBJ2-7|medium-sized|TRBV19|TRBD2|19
CASSGPEGTLAGDYYEQYF
TGTGCCAGTAGCGGTCCAGAGGGGACCCTAGCGGGGGACTACTACGAGCAGTACTTC
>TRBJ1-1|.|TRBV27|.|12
CASKSASTEAFF
TGTGCCAGCAAATCGGCTTCCACTGAAGCTTTCTTT
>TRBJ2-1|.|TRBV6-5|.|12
CASSYGGNEQFF
TGTGCCAGCAGTTACGGGGGGAATGAGCAGTTCTTC
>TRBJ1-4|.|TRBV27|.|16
CASSLSRGGGGEKLFF
TGTGCCAGCAGTTTATCCCGAGGGGGTGGAGGAGAAAAACTGTTTTTT
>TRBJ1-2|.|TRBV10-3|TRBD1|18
CAISWDRDRGLKNYGYTF
TGTGCCATCAGTTGGGACCGGGACAGGGGGCTCAAAAACTATGGCTACACCTTC
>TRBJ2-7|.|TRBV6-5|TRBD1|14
CASRGQGTTYEQYF
TGTGCCAGCAGAGGACAGGGAACAACATACGAGCAGTACTTC
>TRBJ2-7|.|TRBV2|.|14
CASSPSQYSYEQYF
TGTGCCAGCAGCCCCAGCCAGTACTCCTACGAGCAGTACTTC
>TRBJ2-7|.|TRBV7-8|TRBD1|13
CASSPRGPYEQYF
TGTGCCAGCAGCCCCAGGGGGCCGTACGAGCAGTACTTC
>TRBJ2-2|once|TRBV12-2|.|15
CASRLEQTNTGELFF
TGTGCAAGTCGCTTGGAGCAGACGAACACCGGGGAGCTGTTTTTT
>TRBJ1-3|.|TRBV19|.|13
CATSVATGNTIYF
TGTGCCACCTCGGTGGCTACTGGAAACACCATATATTTT
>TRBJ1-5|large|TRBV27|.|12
CASRTSNQPQHF
TGTGCCAGCAGGACAAGCAATCAGCCCCAGCATTTT
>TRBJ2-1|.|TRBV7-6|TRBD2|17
CASSFNPSGLPYNEQFF
TGTGCCAGCAGCTTTAATCCTAGCGGGCTTCCCTACAATGAGCAGTTCTTC
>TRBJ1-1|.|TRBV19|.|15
CASREGRLGETEAFF
TGTGCCAGTAGAGAGGGCCGACTGGGAGAAACTGAAGCTTTCTTT
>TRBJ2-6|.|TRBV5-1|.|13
CASTLTGANVLTF
TGCGCCAGCACCTTAACTGGGGCCAACGTCCTGACTTTC
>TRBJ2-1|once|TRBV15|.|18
CATSRENPRGGYLNEQFF
TGTGCCACCAGCAGAGAAAACCCAAGGGGGGGGTATTTAAATGAGCAGTTCTTC
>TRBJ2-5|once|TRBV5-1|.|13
CASSGGPQETQYF
TGCGCCAGCAGCGGCGGGCCTCAAGAGACCCAGTACTTC
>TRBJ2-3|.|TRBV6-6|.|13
CASSLGITDTQYF
TGTGCCAGCAGCCTTGGGATCACAGATACGCAGTATTTT
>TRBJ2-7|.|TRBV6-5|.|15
CASKGSGGSSYEQYF
TGTGCCAGCAAGGGTAGCGGCGGTAGCTCCTACGAGCAGTACTTC
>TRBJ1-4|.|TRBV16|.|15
CASSRSGPAREKLFF
TGTGCCAGCAGCCGTAGTGGACCTGCCAGGGAAAAACTGTTTTTT
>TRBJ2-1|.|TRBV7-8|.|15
CASSPPTGPYNEQFF
TGTGCCAGCAGCCCGCCAACCGGACCCTACAATGAGCAGTTCTTC